The 31 T cell receptor beta chains given below trace back to one sample, sequenced in a study of Graves' ophthalmopathy and Graves' hyperthyroidism. Amplifying from RNA transcripts, the study obtained TCR beta CDR3 regions. After a first-round RT-PCR with HTBI primers, a second-round multiplex PCR was run. Each CDR3 protein gets one entry after TCRdb re-called the multiplex PCR reads with MiXCR. Of over a million distinct CDR3 sequences listed, about 35% are singletons. Sequenced input: peripheral blood or thyroid tissue (not recorded which). These receptors originate from an adult man with Graves' hyperthyroidism.

The table lists this clonotype with many counts. The chain carries TRBV19 and TRBJ2-2; D unresolved. CDR3 length: 11 residues. Germline CDR1 reads LNHDA; CDR2 reads SQIVND (reference sequence). The V end was cut by 10 bases, the J end by 6 bases, with 9 bases between. CDR3 loop: CATTVSGELFF. CDR3 coding DNA: TGTGCCACCACAGTATCCGGGGAGCTGTTTTTT.

The chain carries TRBV19 and TRBJ1-1; TRBD1 might be the D (5 bases). Deletions cut 2 bases from V and 5 bases from J, with 12 bases between. CDR1 and CDR2 (germline): LNHDA, SQIVND (reference sequence). The CDR3 covers 14 residues. The CDR3: CASSIKGKGTEAFF. For the CDR3, the DNA is TGTGCCAGTAGTATAAAGGGGAAGGGGACTGAAGCTTTCTTT.

CDR3 residues: CASSSAGVATGELFF. The CDR3 region has the DNA TGTGCCAGCAGCTCCGCAGGGGTGGCCACCGGGGAGCTGTTTTTT. V is TRBV7-2 and J is TRBJ2-2; possibly TRBD1 for D (6 bases). V lost 4 bases and J lost 4, with 13 bases in between. Germline CDR1 reads SGHTA; CDR2 reads FQGNSA. This CDR3 contains 15 residues.

The V gene is TRBV19, the J gene TRBJ2-7; weak D call: TRBD1 (5 bases). Germline-derived CDR1 and CDR2 are LNHDA and SQIVND (reference sequence). CDR3 size: 14 residues. V lost 4 bases, J lost 5 bases, and 15 bases lay in between. The CDR3 DNA reads TGTGCCAGTAGTACCTCCCCCAGGGCAGACGAGCAGTACTTC. It codes for CASSTSPRADEQYF.

This clonotype showed up just a few times. The chain couples TRBV11-2 to TRBJ2-5, with unresolved D. The length of the CDR3 is 12 residues. V lost 5 bases, J lost 5 bases, and 9 bases lay in between. Germline V gene sequence: CDR1 SGHAT, CDR2 FQNNGV. CDR3 nucleotide sequence: TGTGCCAGCAGCCCAATGAGGGAGACCCAGTACTTC. As protein: CASSPMRETQYF.

This clonotype was seen a handful of times. V gene TRBV20-1 combines with J gene TRBJ1-2; D not resolved. The V gene lost 3 bases and the J gene lost 8 bases, with 4 bases spanning the gap. The CDR3 extends over 9 amino acids. Per germline, CDR1 DFQATT and CDR2 SNEGSKA (reference sequence). The CDR3: CSASLGYTF. CDR3 DNA sequence: TGCAGTGCTAGTCTGGGCTACACCTTC.

The genes are TRBV2 and TRBJ2-6; 10 bases map to TRBD2. This CDR3 contains 14 residues. Germline V lookup: CDR1 SNHLY, CDR2 FYNNEI. The junction had 7 bases not matched to a gene; V was cut back by 6 bases and J by 11 bases. CDR3 DNA sequence: TGTGCCAGCAGCTTACTAGCGGGGTCCTACGTCCTGACTTTC. Its protein is CASSLLAGSYVLTF.

This clonotype was seen at least ten times. The chain has TRBV7-2 and TRBJ1-2; D is unclear. The CDR3 runs 12 residues. V dropped 6 bases and J dropped 6 bases, with 11 bases sitting between them. The germline V gene encodes CDR1 SGHTA and CDR2 FQGNSA. Here the CDR3 DNA reads TGTGCCAGCAGGCCTATAGAACATGGCTACACCTTC. This gives the protein CASRPIEHGYTF.

The CDR3 reads CASSEPTGFDSPLHF. CDR3 nucleotide sequence: TGTGCCAGCAGTGAACCGACAGGATTCGATTCACCCCTCCACTTT. The J gene is TRBJ1-6, the V gene TRBV25-1, with TRBD1 as a possible D gene (6 bases). The germline CDR1 and CDR2 sequences are MGHDK and SYGVNS. The CDR3 has 15 amino acids. Between the trimmed V and J ends, which lost 2 bases and 8 bases, there was a span of 13 bases.

This clonotype has at least ten counts. The rearrangement joins TRBV10-2 to TRBJ1-6; possible D gene TRBD1, 6 bases. The CDR3 is made up of 15 amino acids. Germline V gene sequence: CDR1 WSHSY, CDR2 SAAADI. V shed 4 bases and J shed 10 bases, with 17 bases lying between them. CDR3 residues: CASSASGDRGSPLHF. CDR3 in DNA: TGCGCCAGCAGTGCCTCGGGGGATAGGGGGTCACCCCTCCACTTT.

This chain connects TRBV12-3 or TRBV12-4 to TRBJ1-3, with a tentative D call TRBD1 (6 bases). V was cut by 6 bases and J by 0 bases, with 9 bases left in between. The CDR3 is made up of 14 amino acids. The CDR3 protein is CASRTQGSGNTIYF. CDR3 nucleotide sequence: TGTGCCAGCAGAACACAGGGCTCTGGAAACACCATATATTTT.

This clonotype was observed many times. V is TRBV2 and J is TRBJ2-5; 9 nucleotides line up with TRBD1. The length of the CDR3 is 13 residues. From germline, CDR1 is SNHLY and CDR2 FYNNEI. In nucleotides, the CDR3 is TGTGCTGGCGGGGAGGACAGGGGAGGCGCCCAGTACTTC. It is translated as CAGGEDRGGAQYF. Combining the CDR3 with reference TRBV2 and TRBJ2-5 gives the whole variable domain EPEVTQTPSHQVTQMGQEVILRCVPISNHLYFYWYRQILGQKVEFLVSFYNNEISEKSEIFDDQFSVERPDGSNFTLKIRSTKLEDSAMYFCAGGEDRGGAQYFGPGTRLLVL.

This clonotype was counted ten times or more. The rearrangement uses TRBV29-1 and TRBJ1-4; D is unclear. CDR3 size: 15 residues. Germline V CDR1 and CDR2: SQVTM, ANQGSEA. V lost 0 bases and J lost 4, with 12 bases in between. The CDR3: CSVEDRTAGNEKLFF. DNA of the CDR3: TGCAGCGTTGAAGATCGAACGGCTGGTAATGAAAAACTGTTTTTT.

The sample holds one count of this clonotype. The chain links TRBV6-6 to TRBJ1-5, with D possibly TRBD1 on 5 matching bases. Germline CDR1 and CDR2: MNHNY and SVGAGI (reference sequence). CDR3 length: 16 amino acids. Between the trimmed V and J ends, which lost 2 bases and 2 bases, there was a span of 13 bases. This chain's CDR3 is CASSYDSPLGNQPQHF. DNA of the CDR3: TGTGCCAGCAGTTACGACAGTCCGCTTGGCAATCAGCCCCAGCATTTT.

To note about this clonotype: A much more abundant neighbour one base away suggests this may be a read error. The rearrangement uses TRBV5-6 and TRBJ1-5; the D gene is possibly TRBD1 (5 bases). V was shortened by 0 bases and J by 7 bases, with 14 bases between the two germline ends. Looked up from germline, CDR1 is SGHDT and CDR2 is YYEEEE. CDR3 length equals 15 residues. The CDR3 spells CASSLGGDRMQPQHF. The CDR3 region has the DNA TGTGCCAGCAGCTTGGGGGGGGATAGGATGCAGCCCCAGCATTTT. Full variable domain (rest looked up from reference TRBV5-6 and TRBJ1-5): DAGVTQSPTHLIKTRGQQVTLRCSPKSGHDTVSWYQQALGQGPQFIFQYYEEEERQRGNFPDRFSGHQFPNYSSELNVNALLLGDSALYLCASSLGGDRMQPQHFGDGTRLSIL.

This clonotype is a singleton in its sample. V is TRBV19 and J is TRBJ1-1, with TRBD1 as a possible D gene (6 bases). Germline V gene lookup returns CDR1 LNHDA and CDR2 SQIVND (reference sequence). V was shortened by 1 base and J by 0 bases, with 12 bases between the two germline ends. This CDR3 has 16 residues. CDR3 nucleotide sequence: TGTGCCAGTAGTATAGCGGACAGTTTAATGAACACTGAAGCTTTCTTT. As protein: CASSIADSLMNTEAFF. Full variable domain (outside the CDR3, taken from reference TRBV19 and TRBJ1-1): DGGITQSPKYLFRKEGQNVTLSCEQNLNHDAMYWYRQDPGQGLRLIYYSQIVNDFQKGDIAEGYSVSREKKESFPLTVTSAQKNPTAFYLCASSIADSLMNTEAFFGQGTRLTVV.

This clonotype has a handful of counts. This sequence joins TRBV4-1 and TRBJ2-7; D perhaps matches TRBD2 (5 bases). The V and J ends lost 3 bases and 2 bases respectively, with 14 bases between them. This CDR3 contains 15 residues. CDR1 is MGHRA, CDR2 YSYEKL, per germline. CDR3 coding DNA: TGCGCCAGCAGCCAGGGCACCGGGAACCCCTACGAGCAGTACTTC. This gives the protein CASSQGTGNPYEQYF.

About this clonotype itself: Its ends do not fully match the called genes, so a read error is possible. The CDR3 DNA reads as TGCGCCAGCAGCTCTTCAACGAGGACGGGAGAGACCCAGTACTTC. It encodes CASSSSTRTGETQYF. This rearrangement joins TRBV7-7 to TRBJ2-5; D remains unclear. CDR3 length: 15 residues. Per germline, CDR1 SSHAT and CDR2 FNYEAQ (reference sequence).

The sample holds many counts of this clonotype. This chain joins TRBV6-5 and TRBJ2-5, with 7 bases matching TRBD1. The CDR3 spans 13 residues. Germline V lookup: CDR1 MNHEY, CDR2 SVGAGI. The J segment lost 5 bases and the V segment lost 7 bases, leaving 7 bases of the junction unmatched. The CDR3 DNA follows: TGTGCCAGCACCAAACAGGGGCGGGAGACCCAGTACTTC. It yields the protein CASTKQGRETQYF.

This clonotype occurred a few times. V is TRBV20-1 and J is TRBJ2-6; D is undetermined. Germline V gene lookup returns CDR1 DFQATT and CDR2 SNEGSKA (reference sequence). V was cut by 2 bases and J by 4 bases, with 9 bases left in between. CDR3 length: 14 amino acids. This CDR3 is CSARKSVGANVLTF. CDR3 DNA: TGCAGTGCTAGAAAGAGCGTAGGGGCCAACGTCCTGACTTTC.

This clonotype was seen ten or more times. This chain uses TRBV29-1 with TRBJ2-5; D is ambiguous. V lost 4 bases and J 2 bases, leaving 8 bases between the germline ends. Germline V gene data show CDR1 as SQVTM and CDR2 as ANQGSEA. This CDR3 spans 12 amino acids. CDR3 protein: CSVGRMQETQYF. The CDR3 bases are TGCAGCGTTGGTCGGATGCAAGAGACCCAGTACTTC.

The rearrangement uses TRBV7-9 and TRBJ2-2; TRBD1 matches 8 bases. Germline V CDR1 and CDR2: SEHNR, FQNEAQ (reference sequence). The CDR3 is 16 amino acids. Unmatched junction bases numbered 12, after V lost 5 bases and J lost 7 bases. The CDR3 here is CASSKTPPDRGGELFF. In DNA form, the CDR3 reads TGTGCCAGCAGCAAAACCCCTCCCGACAGGGGCGGGGAGCTGTTTTTT.

This sequence joins TRBV30 and TRBJ1-6; TRBD1 matches at 10 bases. This CDR3 region has 18 residues. The V gene end was trimmed by 0 bases and the J gene end by 1 base; junction bases not matched to a gene: 6. Germline lookup yields CDR1 GTSNPN and CDR2 SVGIG (reference sequence). CDR3 amino acids: CAWSVDRTGGSYNSPLHF. Written as DNA, the CDR3 is TGTGCCTGGAGTGTAGACAGGACAGGGGGGTCCTATAATTCACCCCTCCACTTT.

This clonotype was counted at least ten times. The chain uses TRBV7-2 and TRBJ1-3; the D gene is possibly TRBD1 (5 bases). The CDR3 extends over 16 amino acids. The germline V and J ends were trimmed by 0 bases and 3 bases, with 12 bases remaining between them. In germline, CDR1 is SGHTA, CDR2 FQGNSA. CDR3 nucleotide sequence: TGTGCCAGCAGCTTAGCGGCAGGGACTTTTGGAAACACCATATATTTT. The encoded protein is CASSLAAGTFGNTIYF.

With regard to this clonotype: At one end the junction does not follow the germline gene, possibly because of a read error. The chain joins TRBV10-3 to TRBJ1-2, with no clear D. Looked up from germline, CDR1 is ENHRY and CDR2 is SYGVKD. This CDR3 contains 15 residues. Written as DNA, the CDR3 is TGTGCCAGCAGTTACACGACGGTGGCTAACTATGGCTACACCTTC. As protein: CASSYTTVANYGYTF.

The table lists this clonotype with many counts. The V call is TRBV12-3 or TRBV12-4, the J call TRBJ1-6; no clear D. V shed 1 base and J shed 14 bases, with 12 bases lying between them. This CDR3 has 13 amino acids. The CDR3 nucleotides read TGTGCCAGCAGTTTAGGATTGGGCCATACCCTCCACTTT. Encoded protein: CASSLGLGHTLHF.

As regards this clonotype: This likely reflects a read error, since a far larger clone is one base away. The gene calls are TRBV19 and TRBJ1-1; D gene unclear. The CDR3 runs to 13 residues. CDR1 LNHDA and CDR2 SQIVND come from the germline V gene (reference sequence). The CDR3 sequence is CAGSTGGFTEAFF. In DNA, the CDR3 is TGTGCCGGTAGTACCGGTGGGTTCACTGAAGCTTTCTTT.

The chain carries TRBV10-3 and TRBJ2-7; the D gene is possibly TRBD1 (6 bases). The CDR3 runs to 12 residues. Germline V lookup: CDR1 ENHRY, CDR2 SYGVKD. Trimming took off 10 bases at V and 5 bases at J, with 15 bases between the two ends. In DNA form, the CDR3 reads TGTGCCAGCACCCTACAGGGCGACGAGCAGTACTTC. Its translation is CASTLQGDEQYF.

This clonotype turned up a few times. This sequence joins TRBV28 and TRBJ1-6; D call uncertain. From germline, CDR1 is MDHEN and CDR2 SYDVKM. The germline V and J ends were trimmed by 6 bases and 7 bases, with 16 bases remaining between them. The CDR3 has 15 residues. CDR3 nucleotide sequence: TGTGCCAGCAGAACCGCCGAAGGCCCAAATTCACCCCTCCACTTT. As protein: CASRTAEGPNSPLHF.

This clonotype was seen at least ten times. The chain employs TRBV19 and TRBJ1-2, with D unresolved. CDR3 size: 13 residues. With 10 bases removed from V and 5 bases from J, the gap between germline ends came to 17 bases. Germline CDR1 and CDR2: LNHDA and SQIVND (reference sequence). CDR3 sequence: CATSISEAYGYTF. CDR3 coding DNA: TGTGCCACCAGTATCTCCGAGGCATATGGCTACACCTTC. Full variable domain (outside the CDR3, taken from reference TRBV19 and TRBJ1-2): DGGITQSPKYLFRKEGQNVTLSCEQNLNHDAMYWYRQDPGQGLRLIYYSQIVNDFQKGDIAEGYSVSREKKESFPLTVTSAQKNPTAFYLCATSISEAYGYTFGSGTRLTVV.

This rearrangement joins TRBV25-1 to TRBJ1-5; D is perhaps TRBD1 (5 bases). From germline, CDR1 is MGHDK and CDR2 SYGVNS. The CDR3 has 16 amino acids. V lost 5 bases, J lost 4 bases, and 18 bases lay in between. CDR3 nucleotides: TGTGCCAGCAGTTCCGCGTGGGACCCCGGGAATCAGCCCCAGCATTTT. This translates into CASSSAWDPGNQPQHF.